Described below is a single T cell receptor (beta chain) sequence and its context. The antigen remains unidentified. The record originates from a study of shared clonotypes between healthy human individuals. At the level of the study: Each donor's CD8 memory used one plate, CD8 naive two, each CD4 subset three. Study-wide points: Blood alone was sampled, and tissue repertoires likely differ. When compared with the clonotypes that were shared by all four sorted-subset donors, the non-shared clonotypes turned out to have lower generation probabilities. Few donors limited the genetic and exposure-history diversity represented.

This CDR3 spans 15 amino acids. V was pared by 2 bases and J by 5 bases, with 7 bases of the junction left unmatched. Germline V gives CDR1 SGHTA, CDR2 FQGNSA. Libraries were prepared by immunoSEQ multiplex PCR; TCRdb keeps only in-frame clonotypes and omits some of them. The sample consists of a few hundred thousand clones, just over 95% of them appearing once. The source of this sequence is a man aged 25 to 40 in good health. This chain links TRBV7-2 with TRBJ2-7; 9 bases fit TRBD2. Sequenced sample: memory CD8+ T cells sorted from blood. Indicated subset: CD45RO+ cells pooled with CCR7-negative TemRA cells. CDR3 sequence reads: CASSLSLAGSHEQYF. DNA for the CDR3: TGTGCCAGCAGCTTAAGCCTAGCGGGATCCCACGAGCAGTACTTC.